The 4 T cell receptor beta chains below come from one sample, sequenced in a study of Graves' ophthalmopathy and Graves' hyperthyroidism. The sequenced template was RNA, covering the TCR beta CDR3 region. The first round was an RT-PCR with HTBI primers, and the second round was a multiplex PCR. TCRdb called the multiplex PCR reads again in MiXCR, with one record for every CDR3 protein. This repertoire shows a few hundred thousand distinct CDR3 sequences, approximately 18% found once; its top ten account for 2.4%. The specimen sequenced was peripheral blood. The receptors derive from an adult woman with stable Graves' hyperthyroidism.

J is TRBJ2-2 and V is TRBV30; D is unresolved. Germline V gene sequence: CDR1 GTSNPN, CDR2 SVGIG (reference sequence). The V end was cut by 4 bases, the J end by 0 bases, with 6 bases between. This CDR3 spans 13 amino acids. The CDR3: CAWTPTNTGELFF. For the CDR3, the DNA is TGTGCCTGGACGCCGACGAACACCGGGGAGCTGTTTTTT. Complete variable domain (other parts from reference TRBV30 and TRBJ2-2): SQTIHQWPATLVQPVGSPLSLECTVEGTSNPNLYWYRQAAGRGLQLLFYSVGIGQISSEVPQNLSASRPQDRQFILSSKKLLLSDSGFYLCAWTPTNTGELFFGEGSRLTVL.

This clonotype has a handful of counts. The chain joins TRBV11-3 to TRBJ2-4; weak D call: TRBD2 (5 bases). Trimming cost V 2 bases and J 7 bases, with 9 bases left between them. Germline V gene sequence: CDR1 SGHNT, CDR2 YENEEA. CDR3 length equals 13 residues. CDR3 nucleotide sequence: TGTGCCAGCAGCTTAACTAGGTCGAACATTCAGTACTTC. Protein product: CASSLTRSNIQYF.

This clonotype was found many times. This chain links TRBV27 with TRBJ2-2; no firm D call. Germline lookup yields CDR1 MNHEY and CDR2 SMNVEV (reference sequence). Trimming removed 8 bases at V and 6 bases at J, with 13 bases between. The CDR3 loop spans 13 amino acids. CDR3 nucleotides: TGTGCCAGCCTTCCATTGGGGTCCGGGGAGCTGTTTTTT. Its protein product is CASLPLGSGELFF.

This clonotype showed up many times. The gene calls are TRBV20-1 and TRBJ2-7; 15 positions agree with TRBD2. CDR3 length equals 15 residues. Germline V gene sequence: CDR1 DFQATT, CDR2 SNEGSKA (reference sequence). Trimming cost V 7 bases and J 7 bases; bases outside gene matches: 11. The CDR3 DNA reads as TGCAGTGTGGGACTAGCGGGAGGATCCTCGGGGGAGCAGTACTTC. It translates to CSVGLAGGSSGEQYF.